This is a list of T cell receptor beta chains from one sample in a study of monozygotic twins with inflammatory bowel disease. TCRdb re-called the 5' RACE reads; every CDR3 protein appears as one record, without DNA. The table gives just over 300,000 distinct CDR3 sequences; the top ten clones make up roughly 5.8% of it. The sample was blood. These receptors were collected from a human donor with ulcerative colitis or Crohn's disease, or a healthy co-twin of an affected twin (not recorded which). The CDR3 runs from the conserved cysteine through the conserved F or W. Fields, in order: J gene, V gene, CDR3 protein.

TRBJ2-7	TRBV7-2	CASRRVGVGDYEQYF
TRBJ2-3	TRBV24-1	CATTINRYSPNTQYF
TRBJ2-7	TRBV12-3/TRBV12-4	CASRDRGGQEQYF
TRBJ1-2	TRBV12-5	CASGSSTVYGYTF
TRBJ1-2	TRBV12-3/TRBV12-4	CASSERDTIYGYTF
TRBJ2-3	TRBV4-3	CASSQYVSSTDTQYF
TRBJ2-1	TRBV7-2	CASRLVYNEQFF
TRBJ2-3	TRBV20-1	CSAGGRARIRTDTQYF
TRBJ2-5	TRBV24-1	CATSVTSGRSETQYF
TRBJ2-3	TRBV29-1	CSAEARVGGQITDTQYF
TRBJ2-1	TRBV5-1	CASSLDHHSYNEQFF
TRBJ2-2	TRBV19	CASSIPGTGSAGELFF
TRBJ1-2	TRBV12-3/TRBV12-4	CASRSRAGYTF
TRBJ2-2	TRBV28	CASSIGRATGELFF
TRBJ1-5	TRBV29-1	CSVAGTKNQPQHF
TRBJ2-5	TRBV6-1	CASSAATGTGFQETQYF
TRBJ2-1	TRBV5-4	CATTELADFYNEQFF
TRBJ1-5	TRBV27	CASSRNRDRHNQPQHF
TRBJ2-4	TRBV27	CASWEVPGIQYF
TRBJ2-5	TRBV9	CASSSGRQETQYF
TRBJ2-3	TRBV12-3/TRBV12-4	CASSPGLEGYF
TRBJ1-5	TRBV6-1	CASRRDRGWEPQHF
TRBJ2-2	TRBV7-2	CASSWDLQSVTGELFF
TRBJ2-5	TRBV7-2	CASSLGSGGVTQYF
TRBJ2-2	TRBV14	CASSQGRLAVTGELFF
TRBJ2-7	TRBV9	CASSVGGLRGDEQYF
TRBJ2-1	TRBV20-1	CSALGVGGGDAEQFF
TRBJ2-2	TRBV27	CASSLNWDRVSGELFF